The clone carrying this TCR beta chain counts as medium-sized. No antigen is known for it. The data were taken from a study of immune heterogeneity within non-small cell lung tumors. Template input was genomic DNA from bulk tumor (600 ng per sample). Every primary tumor yielded several biopsies, spaced far apart, that were taken during surgery. Newly diagnosed with untreated non-small cell lung cancer, the patients underwent curative surgery. Curative-intent surgery was being performed on the donors, who were patients newly diagnosed with non-small cell lung cancer. The study, taken as a whole, reports: Local T-cell clonality tracked local tumor mutational burden; the correlation was moderate but significant (R around 0.31). Within each patient, tumor sites shared identical dominant CDR3 beta clonotypes and also held site-unique high-frequency clones.

Multiplex PCR relied on 32 V and 13 J primers to amplify TCR beta CDR3. TCRdb re-called the multiplex PCR reads with MiXCR, one entry per CDR3 protein. Counted here are more than 2,500 distinct CDR3 sequences, 20% to 25% occurring once; the ten biggest clones make up about 17%. The CDR3 loop spans 15 amino acids. Trimming stripped 0 bases from V and 8 bases from J, with 16 bases between. The germline V gene has CDR1 LNHNV and CDR2 YYDKDF (reference sequence). Sequencing was done on a sample of lung tumor tissue. V gene TRBV15 combines with J gene TRBJ1-1; tentative D call: TRBD1 (5 bases). This clonotype was obtained from a man between 60 and 70 years old with non-small cell lung cancer. As DNA, the CDR3 is TGTGCCACCAGCAGAGATCAAGGGGCAACTAGGGAAGCTTTCTTT. Its protein is CATSRDQGATREAFF.